Listed below are T cell receptor beta chains from one sample, sequenced in a study of blood T cell repertoires in COVID-19. Data came from immunoSEQ multiplex PCR; TCRdb stores just in-frame clones and leaves some out. The sample lists 50,000 to 80,000 clones, roughly four fifths occurring once. Input material: peripheral blood. The receptors shown here come from a human donor in a cohort sampled during active COVID-19. Both conserved end residues are part of each CDR3. D genes are given only for firm matches. Rows may omit the clone size; those that give it use once, few, many or a size class.

J,V,size,D,DNA,CDR3
TRBJ2-7,TRBV6-6,NA,NA,TGTGCCACCAGTTCCCCGACTCCGGGACACATCTACGAGCAGTACTTC,CATSSPTPGHIYEQYF
TRBJ1-1,TRBV3-1/TRBV3-2,NA,NA,TGTGCCAGCAGCCAAGGTATGAGGCGAGCTTTCTTT,CASSQGMRRAFF
TRBJ1-4,TRBV5-8,NA,NA,TGTGCCAGCAGCTTGGGCCGGGACTCTAATGAAAAACTGTTTTTT,CASSLGRDSNEKLFF
TRBJ2-1,TRBV19,NA,TRBD2,TGTGCCAGTAGCCGAGGGACGGGGGGCAATGAGCAGTTCTTC,CASSRGTGGNEQFF
TRBJ2-2,TRBV4-1,NA,TRBD2,TGCGCCAGCAGCCACCTACTAGCGGGGGGGCGAACCGGGGAGCTGTTTTTT,CASSHLLAGGRTGELFF
TRBJ1-5,TRBV28,NA,TRBD1,TGTGCCAGCAGTACAACAGGGGGCCCTCAGCCCCAGCATTTT,CASSTTGGPQPQHF
TRBJ2-7,TRBV7-8,NA,TRBD1,TGTGCCAGCAGCCCCTTGGTCGGACAGGGTGTCGAGCAGTACTTC,CASSPLVGQGVEQYF
TRBJ1-1,TRBV6-2/TRBV6-3,NA,NA,TGTGCCAGCAGTCGACAGTCGAACACTGAAGCTTTCTTT,CASSRQSNTEAFF
TRBJ2-1,TRBV25-1,few,TRBD1,TGTGCCAGCAGTGGAGACAGGGGTGAAGTCAATGAGCAGTTCTTC,CASSGDRGEVNEQFF
TRBJ1-5,TRBV6-5,NA,TRBD1,TGTGCCAGCAGTCCCCGGGACAGGGAAAATCAGCCCCAGCATTTT,CASSPRDRENQPQHF
TRBJ2-3,TRBV4-2,once,NA,TGTGCCAGCAGCCAGAAGATCGTCCGTCGGGTGAATAGCACAGATACGCAGTATTTT,CASSQKIVRRVNSTDTQYF
TRBJ1-1,TRBV19,many,NA,TGTGCCGTCTACTCGGGGAGTACCCCGAACACTGAAGCTTTCTTT,CAVYSGSTPNTEAFF
TRBJ1-5,TRBV30,NA,NA,TGTGCCTGGAGTCCGGACATAAGCAATCAGCCCCAGCATTTT,CAWSPDISNQPQHF
TRBJ1-4,TRBV5-4,NA,NA,TGTGCCAGCAGCTTGGGTGGGGCTACTGAAAAACTGTTTTTT,CASSLGGATEKLFF
TRBJ1-1,TRBV18,NA,NA,TGTGCCAGCTCACCACCTTTCCAGGTATACACTGAAGCTTTCTTT,CASSPPFQVYTEAFF
TRBJ2-5,TRBV19,once,NA,TGTGCCAGTAGCTCGCAGGCCCACGAGACCCAGTACTTC,CASSSQAHETQYF
TRBJ1-5,TRBV6-5,NA,TRBD1,TGTGCCAGCAGCCCGGGACAGAATAGCAATCAGCCCCAGCATTTT,CASSPGQNSNQPQHF
TRBJ1-6,TRBV7-3,NA,NA,TGTGCCAGCAGCTTAACTGGGCAAGGGGTGAGTTCACCCCTCCACTTT,CASSLTGQGVSSPLHF
TRBJ1-5,TRBV5-6,NA,NA,TGTGCCAGCAGCTTGGCGGCGGGTACCCAGCATTTT,CASSLAAGTQHF
TRBJ1-5,TRBV6-5,NA,NA,TGTGCCAGCAGGGATTGGAGGGGCCAGCCCCAGCATTTT,CASRDWRGQPQHF
TRBJ2-5,TRBV3-1/TRBV3-2,NA,NA,TGTGCCAGCAGCGACGGAGGAGGGAGGGAGACCCAGTACTTC,CASSDGGGRETQYF
TRBJ2-5,TRBV30,NA,TRBD2,TGTGCCTGGAGTGTGGGGGGGGTAGGGGAGACCCAGTACTTC,CAWSVGGVGETQYF
TRBJ2-3,TRBV30,NA,TRBD2,TGTGCCTGGAGCTCTAGCGGGAGGGTCCCAGATACGCAGTATTTT,CAWSSSGRVPDTQYF
TRBJ2-1,TRBV7-9,NA,NA,TGTGCCAGCAGCTTGATGATGGCTCTTAACAATGAGCAGTTCTTC,CASSLMMALNNEQFF